This T cell receptor (beta chain) was captured by sequencing in a study of blood T cell repertoires in COVID-19. Profiling relied on immunoSEQ multiplex PCR, and the TCRdb table lists in-frame clones only, not all of them. The sample yields over 200,000 clones, approximately 89% seen once. The CDR3 covers 14 residues. V lost 1 base to trimming and J lost 2 bases; unmatched junction nucleotides: 1. From germline, CDR1 is LNHDA and CDR2 SQIVND (reference sequence). The sequence was obtained from a woman under 40 who had been exposed to COVID-19. The J gene is TRBJ2-5, the V gene TRBV19; 7 positions match TRBD1. Specimen: PBMCs or T cells enriched from blood (not recorded which). This CDR3 reads CASSIATGQETQYF. CDR3 nucleotides: TGTGCCAGTAGTATAGCGACAGGGCAAGAGACCCAGTACTTC.